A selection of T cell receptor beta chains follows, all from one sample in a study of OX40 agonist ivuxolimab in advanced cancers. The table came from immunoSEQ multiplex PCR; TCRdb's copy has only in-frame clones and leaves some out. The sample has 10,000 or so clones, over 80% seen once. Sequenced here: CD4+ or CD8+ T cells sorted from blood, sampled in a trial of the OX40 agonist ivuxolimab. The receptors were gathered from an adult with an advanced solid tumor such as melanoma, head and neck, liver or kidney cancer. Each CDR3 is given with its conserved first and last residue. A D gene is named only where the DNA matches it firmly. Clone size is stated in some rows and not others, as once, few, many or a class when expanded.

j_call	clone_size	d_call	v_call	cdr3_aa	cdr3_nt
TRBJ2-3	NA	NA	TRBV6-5	CASGAPTDTQYF	TGTGCCAGCGGGGCCCCTACAGATACGCAGTATTTT
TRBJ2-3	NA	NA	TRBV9	CASSVAGSTDTQYF	TGTGCCAGCAGCGTAGCGGGAAGCACAGATACGCAGTATTTT
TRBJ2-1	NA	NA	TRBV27	CASSLGSGENEQFF	TGTGCCAGCAGTTTAGGTTCCGGGGAGAATGAGCAGTTCTTC
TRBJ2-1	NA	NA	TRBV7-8	CASSSLGGPSSYNEQFF	TGTGCCAGCAGCTCCTTGGGGGGGCCCAGCTCCTACAATGAGCAGTTCTTC
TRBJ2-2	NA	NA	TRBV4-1	CASSPRYTGELFF	TGCGCCAGCAGCCCCCGATACACCGGGGAGCTGTTTTTT
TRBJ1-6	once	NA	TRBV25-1	CASSEWSSSYNSPLHF	TGTGCCAGCAGTGAATGGAGCTCTTCCTATAATTCACCCCTCCACTTT
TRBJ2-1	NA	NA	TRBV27	CASSFSPDYNEQFF	TGTGCCAGCAGTTTTTCTCCTGATTACAATGAGCAGTTCTTC
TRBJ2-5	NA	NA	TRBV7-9	CASSLLVGLVDETQYF	TGTGCCAGCAGCTTACTTGTGGGACTGGTCGACGAGACCCAGTACTTC
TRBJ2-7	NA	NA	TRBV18	CASSPPGFEQYF	TGTGCCAGCTCACCACCGGGATTCGAGCAGTACTTC
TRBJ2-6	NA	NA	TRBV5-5	CASSLAGFRANVLTF	TGTGCCAGCAGCTTGGCGGGGTTTAGGGCCAACGTCCTGACTTTC
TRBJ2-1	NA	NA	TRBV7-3	CASSLSPWGSYNEQFF	TGTGCCAGCAGCTTAAGTCCTTGGGGGAGCTACAATGAGCAGTTCTTC
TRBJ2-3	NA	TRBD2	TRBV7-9	CASSDIGLAFYTDTQYF	TGTGCCAGCAGCGATATAGGACTAGCATTTTATACAGATACGCAGTATTTT
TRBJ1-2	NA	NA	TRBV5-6	CASSPGAYGYTF	TGTGCCAGCAGCCCTGGGGCCTATGGCTACACCTTC
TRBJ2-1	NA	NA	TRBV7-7	CASSHWDGEQFF	TGTGCTAGCAGCCACTGGGACGGTGAGCAGTTCTTC